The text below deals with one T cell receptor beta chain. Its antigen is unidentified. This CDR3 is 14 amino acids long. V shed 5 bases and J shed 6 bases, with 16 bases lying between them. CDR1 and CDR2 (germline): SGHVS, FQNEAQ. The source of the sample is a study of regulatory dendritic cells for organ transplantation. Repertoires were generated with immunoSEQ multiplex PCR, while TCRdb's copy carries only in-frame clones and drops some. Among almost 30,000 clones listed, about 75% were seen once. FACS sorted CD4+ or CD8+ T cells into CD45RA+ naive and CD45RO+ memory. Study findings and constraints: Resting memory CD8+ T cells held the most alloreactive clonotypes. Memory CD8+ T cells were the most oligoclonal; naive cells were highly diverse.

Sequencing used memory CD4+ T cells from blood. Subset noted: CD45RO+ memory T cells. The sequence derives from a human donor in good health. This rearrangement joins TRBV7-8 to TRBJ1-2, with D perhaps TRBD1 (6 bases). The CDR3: CASSMTGKGDGYTF. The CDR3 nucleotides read TGTGCCAGCAGCATGACAGGAAAGGGGGATGGCTACACCTTC. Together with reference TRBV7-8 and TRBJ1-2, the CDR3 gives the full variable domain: GAGVSQSPRYKVAKRGQDVALRCDPISGHVSLFWYQQALGQGPEFLTYFQNEAQLDKSGLPSDRFFAERPEGSVSTLKIQRTQQEDSAVYLCASSMTGKGDGYTFGSGTRLTVV.